In this sample, the clone carrying this T cell receptor (beta chain) turned up a few times. The antigen is unknown. Germline CDR1 and CDR2: DFQATT and SNEGSKA (reference sequence). The CDR3 covers 18 residues. This entry is derived from a study of identical twins. Findings and caveats of the study: Alpha sequences out of frame and shared by twins had excess low generation probability.

Template switching created a universal primer site, and the cDNA included unique molecular identifiers. TCRdb fed the 5' RACE reads into MiXCR, producing one record per CDR3 protein. The profile shows a few hundred thousand distinct CDR3 sequences, more than 9% of them singletons. Everyone who gave samples was a healthy Caucasian. The sample was also reused in another study, on yellow fever vaccine responses in identical twins.

The sample was PBMCs. The chain has TRBV20-1 and TRBJ2-1; 14 nucleotides match TRBD2. The sequence derives from a woman younger than 30 in good health. CDR3 amino acids: CSAKSGTSGRITYNEQFF. DNA for the CDR3: TGCAGCGCGAAATCCGGGACTAGCGGGAGAATCACCTACAATGAGCAGTTCTTC.